These 15 T cell receptor beta chains originate from one sample sequenced in a study of blood T cell repertoires in COVID-19. This table comes from immunoSEQ multiplex PCR, and its TCRdb copy is limited to in-frame clones, with some not included. The sample gives about 260,000 clones, 88% of which show up once; roughly 4% is in the top ten. Sequences were obtained from peripheral blood. Every receptor here comes from a man aged 55 to 70 who had recovered from COVID-19.

The sample holds one count of this clone. This chain joins TRBV10-1 and TRBJ1-1, with 9 nucleotides matching TRBD1. The germline gives CDR1 WNHNN, CDR2 SYGVQD (reference sequence). CDR3 length: 15 residues. Unmatched junction bases numbered 8, after V lost 8 bases and J lost 1 base. CDR3 protein: CASRPGTGWNTEAFF. In DNA form, the CDR3 reads TGCGCCAGCCGTCCCGGGACAGGGTGGAACACTGAAGCTTTCTTT.

This clone was seen a single time. The chain combines TRBV6-5 with TRBJ1-2; D is ambiguous. From germline, CDR1 is MNHEY and CDR2 SVGAGI. Trimming shortened V by 5 bases and J by 6 bases, and 16 bases separated the two germline ends. The CDR3 loop spans 14 amino acids. CDR3: CASSRAGLGNGYTF. The CDR3 region has the DNA TGTGCCAGCAGTCGTGCAGGCCTCGGGAATGGCTACACCTTC.

J is TRBJ1-5 and V is TRBV14; D is ambiguous. Germline V gives CDR1 SGHDN, CDR2 FVKESK. V was cut by 0 bases and J by 2 bases, with 8 bases left in between. This CDR3 is 15 amino acids long. The CDR3 DNA is TGTGCCAGCAGCCAAGATGGAGGTGGCAATCAGCCCCAGCATTTT. Translating gives CASSQDGGGNQPQHF.

This chain connects TRBV7-8 to TRBJ2-1; 12 bases line up with TRBD2. Germline CDR1 and CDR2: SGHVS and FQNEAQ. With V trimmed by 4 bases and J by 8 bases, 3 bases remained unmatched. CDR3 size: 14 residues. The DNA of the CDR3 is TGTGCCAGCAGCTCTAGCGGGGGGGCCGATGAGCAGTTCTTC. As protein: CASSSSGGADEQFF.

This clone was observed a handful of times. The chain links TRBV3-1 (or the pseudogene TRBV3-2) to TRBJ2-1, with D unclear. V shed 4 bases and J shed 8 bases, with 6 bases lying between them. Germline V CDR1 and CDR2: LGHDT, YNNKEL (reference sequence). The CDR3 is 11 amino acids. The CDR3 loop is CASSPGYEQFF. The CDR3 DNA sequence: TGTGCCAGCAGCCCAGGCTATGAGCAGTTCTTC.

For the CDR3, the DNA is TGTGCCAGCAGCCGCGGCCCCCTGGAGACCCTCCACTTT. Its translation: CASSRGPLETLHF. The chain joins TRBV7-6 to TRBJ1-6; D not resolved. Germline V gives CDR1 SGHVS, CDR2 FNYEAQ. The CDR3 extends over 13 amino acids. Trimming pared 5 bases from V and 14 bases from J, leaving 16 bases between.

The J gene is TRBJ1-6, the V gene TRBV9, with D possibly TRBD1 on 5 matching bases. From germline, CDR1 is SGDLS and CDR2 YYNGEE. This CDR3 comprises 14 residues. Written as DNA, the CDR3 is TGTGACCTTACCAGGGTCCCATATAATTCACCCCTCCACTTT. It yields the protein CDLTRVPYNSPLHF.

This clone was recorded only once. The gene calls are TRBV7-3 and TRBJ2-5; the D is unclear. Germline V lookup: CDR1 SGHTA, CDR2 FQGTGA. The V gene lost 2 bases and the J gene lost 1 base, with 11 bases spanning the gap. The CDR3 is 15 amino acids. CDR3 DNA sequence: TGTGCCAGCAGCTTAGACGGCAGGATCCAAGAGACCCAGTACTTC. Translation gives CASSLDGRIQETQYF.

The V gene is TRBV7-9, the J gene TRBJ1-2; D ambiguous. The CDR3 has 12 residues. CDR1 is SEHNR, CDR2 FQNEAQ, per germline (reference sequence). Trimming pared 10 bases from V and 2 bases from J, leaving 11 bases between. The DNA for the CDR3 is TGTGCCACCTCGGGTGAGAACTATGGCTACACCTTC. It translates to CATSGENYGYTF.

In this sample, this clone turned up a few times. CDR3 residues: CAISSSGELFF. DNA of the CDR3: TGTGCCATCAGTTCCAGCGGGGAGCTGTTTTTT. This chain uses TRBV10-3 with TRBJ2-2; no reliable D call. Trimming left V 5 bases short and J 7 bases short, with 5 bases between. The CDR3 is made up of 11 amino acids. Germline V gene data show CDR1 as ENHRY and CDR2 as SYGVKD.

This clone came up once. The chain carries TRBV7-9 and TRBJ1-1; D is possibly TRBD1 (6 bases). Trimming left V 0 bases short and J 8 bases short, with 7 bases between. There are 12 residues in the CDR3. The V gene's germline CDR1 is SEHNR and CDR2 FQNEAQ (reference sequence). The CDR3 loop is CASSLARGEAFF. In DNA form, the CDR3 reads TGTGCCAGCAGCTTAGCGAGGGGGGAAGCTTTCTTT.

The gene calls are TRBV6-5 and TRBJ2-1; 9 bases are a match to TRBD2. CDR3 length equals 16 residues. Germline CDR1 is MNHEY and CDR2 is SVGAGI. J gave up 7 bases and V 2 bases, and 9 bases lay outside the gene matches. This CDR3 is CASSYGRRGGLNEQFF. The CDR3 DNA reads TGTGCCAGCAGTTACGGGCGGCGGGGGGGCCTAAATGAGCAGTTCTTC.

The V gene is TRBV7-2, the J gene TRBJ1-5; maybe TRBD1 (5 bases). V was shortened by 4 bases and J by 1 base, with 14 bases between the two germline ends. Germline loops: CDR1 SGHTA, CDR2 FQGNSA. CDR3 size: 16 residues. The CDR3 region has the DNA TGTGCCAGCAGCTCCCGGGGACGGGGGAGCAATCAGCCCCAGCATTTT. The encoded protein is CASSSRGRGSNQPQHF.

This clone has just one count. The V gene is TRBV5-1, the J gene TRBJ1-4; the match to TRBD1 covers 7 bases. Germline values: CDR1 SGHRS, CDR2 YFSETQ. This CDR3 contains 18 residues. The V and J ends lost 5 bases and 0 bases, in that order; junction bases with no gene match: 13. The CDR3 nucleotides are TGCGCCAGCAGATCTTACGGGACAGCGCTTGCAACTAATGAAAAACTGTTTTTT. This sequence encodes CASRSYGTALATNEKLFF. The entire variable domain, with the rest obtained from reference TRBV5-1 and TRBJ1-4, is as follows: KAGVTQTPRYLIKTRGQQVTLSCSPISGHRSVSWYQQTPGQGLQFLFEYFSETQRNKGNFPGRFSGRQFSNSRSEMNVSTLELGDSALYLCASRSYGTALATNEKLFFGSGTQLSVL.

The chain joins TRBV19 to TRBJ1-1; weak D call: TRBD1 (5 bases). The CDR3 is 14 amino acids. V lost 4 bases and J lost 0, with 9 bases in between. Germline V gene lookup returns CDR1 LNHDA and CDR2 SQIVND (reference sequence). The CDR3 region has the DNA TGTGCCAGTAGTAGCCAGGGCTTGAACACTGAAGCTTTCTTT. This gives the protein CASSSQGLNTEAFF.